Presented here are 26 T cell receptor beta chains from one specimen sequenced in a study of CD4 and CD8 cells across lung adenocarcinoma regions. TCRdb processed the PCR reads anew with MiXCR; each CDR3 protein has one entry. In the table there are tens of thousands of distinct CDR3 sequences, 50% to 55% of which are singletons. The source material was CD8+ T cells from the center of a lung tumor. Source of these receptors: a female donor with lung adenocarcinoma. The CD4 and CD8 labels of this study may be unreliable.

This chain uses TRBV5-1 with TRBJ2-5, with D maybe TRBD1 (6 bases). This CDR3 comprises 15 residues. CDR1 is SGHRS, CDR2 YFSETQ, per germline. V was trimmed by 4 bases and J by 3 bases, leaving 16 bases between them. The CDR3 protein is CASSLQTGTKETQYF. CDR3 nucleotide sequence: TGCGCCAGCAGCCTACAGACAGGTACTAAAGAGACCCAGTACTTC.

Of note for this clonotype: The junction and the germline gene differ at one end; a read error may be behind it. Written as DNA, the CDR3 is TGTGCGAGCAGTGGACACCGTGACACAGATACGCAGTATTTT. As protein: CASSGHRDTDTQYF. The chain combines TRBV25-1 with TRBJ2-3; the D gene is possibly TRBD1 (5 bases). Germline loops: CDR1 MGHDK, CDR2 SYGVNS. The CDR3 runs 14 residues.

By share, this clonotype ranks as large. The rearrangement links TRBV6-1 to TRBJ2-2; D is unresolved. There are 14 residues in the CDR3. V was trimmed by 6 bases and J by 6 bases, leaving 14 bases between them. Germline CDR1 MNHNS, CDR2 SASEGT. CDR3 DNA: TGTGCCAGCAGCCGTTCTAGTATGGCCGGGGAGCTGTTTTTT. Protein product: CASSRSSMAGELFF.

Concerning this clonotype: One junction end disagrees with the germline gene, perhaps due to a read error. V and J are TRBV10-3 and TRBJ2-3, with TRBD2 matching 8 bases. Germline V gene lookup returns CDR1 ENHRY and CDR2 SYGVKD. CDR3 length equals 14 residues. CDR3 amino acids: CGGTGGRAKSTQYF. The CDR3 nucleotides are TGCGGCGGCACGGGGGGGAGAGCCAAGAGTACGCAGTATTTT.

Concerning this clonotype: Because the CDR3 is missing its conserved closing phenylalanine or tryptophan, this is likely a read error. The chain links TRBV6-1 to TRBJ2-5; the D gene could be TRBD1 or TRBD2 (7 bases each). With 5 bases removed from V and 2 bases from J, the gap between germline ends came to 15 bases. Germline CDR1 and CDR2: MNHNS and SASEGT. The CDR3 extends over 15 amino acids. CDR3 residues: CASSKGTAGQETQYL. The CDR3 nucleotides read TGTGCCAGCAGTAAAGGGACAGCGGGACAAGAGACCCAGTACTTG.

This sequence joins TRBV10-1 and TRBJ2-4; D is possibly TRBD2 (6 bases). Germline values: CDR1 WNHNN, CDR2 SYGVQD (reference sequence). This CDR3 comprises 14 residues. With 2 bases removed from V and 11 bases from J, the gap between germline ends came to 16 bases. The CDR3, as DNA: TGCGCCAGCAGTGAGATGCGGAGCGGAGGGTTTCAGTACTTC. This codes for CASSEMRSGGFQYF.

As for this clonotype: One junction end disagrees with the germline gene, perhaps due to a read error. The chain joins TRBV6-1 to TRBJ2-5; tentatively, D is TRBD2 (7 bases). This CDR3 has 15 amino acids. Germline values: CDR1 MNHNS, CDR2 SASEGT. CDR3 in DNA: TGTGCCAGGGGGCTAGGGGGGGGAGGCAAAGAGACGCAGTACTTC. Its translation: CARGLGGGGKETQYF.

This clonotype has at least ten counts. A read error may be the cause here, since a much bigger clone is one base away. This chain connects TRBV6-1 to TRBJ2-1; D is possibly TRBD2 (6 bases). The length of the CDR3 is 13 residues. Trimming left V 5 bases short and J 10 bases short, with 15 bases between. CDR1 and CDR2 (germline): MNHNS, SASEGT. For the CDR3, the DNA is TGTGCCAGCAGTATCTGGGGAGGCTACGAGCAGTTCTTC. Translated: CASSIWGGYEQFF.

This chain joins TRBV6-2 or TRBV6-3 and TRBJ2-2; D gene ambiguous. From germline, CDR1 is MNHEY and CDR2 SVGEGT. Trimming left V 6 bases short and J 9 bases short, with 8 bases between. The CDR3 sequence is 11 residues long. The CDR3: CASSRLRELFF. The CDR3 region has the DNA TGTGCCAGCAGCCGTTTAAGGGAGCTGTTTTTT.

The rearrangement uses TRBV27 and TRBJ2-5; either TRBD1 or TRBD2 may supply D (6 bases each). CDR1 and CDR2 (germline): MNHEY, SMNVEV (reference sequence). CDR3 length equals 16 residues. The V end was cut by 8 bases, the J end by 0 bases, with 19 bases between. The CDR3 protein is CASEGDGGRDQETQYF. CDR3 coding DNA: TGTGCCAGCGAGGGCGACGGGGGCCGGGACCAAGAGACCCAGTACTTC.

This clonotype was detected a few times. The chain combines TRBV5-1 with TRBJ1-4; D is possibly TRBD1 (5 bases). From germline, CDR1 is SGHRS and CDR2 YFSETQ. Trimming removed 4 bases at V and 3 bases at J, with 7 bases between. The CDR3 spans 13 residues. In DNA, the CDR3 is TGCGCCAGCAGCACCAGGGCTAATGAAAAACTGTTTTTT. The encoded protein is CASSTRANEKLFF.

This clonotype was seen at least ten times. The gene calls are TRBV10-3 and TRBJ1-1; 9 bases are a match to TRBD1. CDR3 length equals 15 residues. J lost 1 base, V lost 6 bases, and 6 bases had no gene match. CDR1 is ENHRY, CDR2 SYGVKD, per germline. CDR3 nucleotides: TGTGCCATCAGCACGCCGGGACAGGGGAACACTGAAGCTTTCTTT. This codes for CAISTPGQGNTEAFF.

The J gene is TRBJ2-1, the V gene TRBV6-5, with D uncertain. The CDR3 has 11 residues. Germline CDR1 and CDR2: MNHEY and SVGAGI. V lost 0 bases, J lost 8 bases, and 2 bases lay in between. The CDR3 loop reads CASSYSYEQFF. The DNA for the CDR3 is TGTGCCAGCAGTTACTCGTATGAGCAGTTCTTC.

This clonotype has a count of ten or more. V usage is TRBV12-3 or TRBV12-4 and J usage is TRBJ2-3; TRBD2 matches at 8 bases. The CDR3 is made up of 15 amino acids. V was pared by 1 base and J by 1 base, with 1 base of the junction left unmatched. CDR3: CASSLELAGTDTQYF. DNA of the CDR3: TGTGCCAGCAGTTTAGAACTAGCGGGCACAGATACGCAGTATTTT.

The chain combines TRBV30 with TRBJ1-5; D may be TRBD1 (5 bases). Germline lookup yields CDR1 GTSNPN and CDR2 SVGIG (reference sequence). Trimming left V 0 bases short and J 5 bases short, with 8 bases between. The CDR3 covers 13 residues. CDR3 DNA: TGTGCCTGGAGTGTACTGGGGGATCAGCCCCAGCATTTT. This gives the protein CAWSVLGDQPQHF.

As for this clonotype: The germline gene is not matched at one end of the junction; a read error may be the cause. The V and J genes are TRBV24-1 and TRBJ2-1, with D possibly matching TRBD1 (6 bases). The CDR3 runs 16 residues. CDR1 and CDR2 (germline): KGHDR, SFDVKD. Written as DNA, the CDR3 is TGTGCCACCAGTGATTTGGGGGGAACGAGGGACAATGAGCAGCTCTTC. It encodes CATSDLGGTRDNEQLF.

V gene TRBV3-1 combines with J gene TRBJ2-1; TRBD2 matches 7 bases. The DNA end is a closer match to TRBJ2-7, so the J assignment may be wrong. The CDR3 loop spans 15 amino acids. Germline V CDR1 and CDR2: LGHDT, YNNKEL (reference sequence). In DNA form, the CDR3 reads TGTGCCAGCAGCCAAGAAGGGAGGGAATTGTACGAGCAGTACTTC. It codes for CASSQEGRELYEQYF.

About this clonotype itself: At one end, the junction sequence differs from germline, possibly due to a read error. The rearrangement joins TRBV10-3 to TRBJ2-4; perhaps D is TRBD1 or TRBD2 (5 bases each). The CDR3 is 13 residues long. Germline CDR1 is ENHRY and CDR2 is SYGVKD. The CDR3 loop reads CVWGMCAKNTQYF. The CDR3 coding sequence is TGTGTCTGGGGGATGTGCGCGAAAAACACTCAGTATTTC.

The chain employs TRBV6-1 and TRBJ2-5; 10 positions agree with TRBD2. The CDR3 length is 15 residues. V shed 10 bases, J shed 3 bases, and the junction held 11 bases outside the gene matches. Per the germline V gene, CDR1 is MNHNS and CDR2 is SASEGT. The CDR3 loop reads CATHRDLAGEETQYF. The CDR3 nucleotides are TGTGCCACCCACAGGGACCTAGCGGGAGAAGAGACCCAGTACTTC.

The V gene is TRBV6-1, the J gene TRBJ1-1; D unclear. The CDR3 contains 16 residues. The V end was cut by 5 bases, the J end by 1 base, with 17 bases between. Germline V CDR1 and CDR2: MNHNS, SASEGT. CDR3 sequence: CASSHGRKGRNTEAFF. CDR3 coding DNA: TGTGCCAGCAGTCATGGACGAAAAGGGAGGAACACTGAAGCTTTCTTT.

As concerns this clonotype: A single base separates this from a much larger clone, so it may be a read error. The rearrangement uses TRBV27 and TRBJ2-1, with a possible D match to TRBD1 (6 bases). CDR1 is MNHEY, CDR2 SMNVEV, per germline (reference sequence). This CDR3 is 13 amino acids long. Trimming took 2 bases from V and 13 from J, leaving 15 bases between them. CDR3 loop: CASSLNREETQFF. For the CDR3, the DNA is TGTGCCAGCAGTTTAAACAGGGAAGAGACCCAGTTCTTC.

This chain joins TRBV6-1 and TRBJ2-3; 8 bases are a match to TRBD2. The V and J ends lost 4 bases and 2 bases, in that order; junction bases with no gene match: 11. Germline CDR1 MNHNS, CDR2 SASEGT. The CDR3 is 17 residues long. DNA for the CDR3: TGTGCCAGCAGTGCCCGGGGCCGGGGGGGCTACACAGATACGCAGTATTTT. Encoded protein: CASSARGRGGYTDTQYF.

This clonotype is medium-sized. The chain joins TRBV10-1 to TRBJ2-3; perhaps TRBD1 as D (6 bases). Trimming stripped 8 bases from V and 2 bases from J, with 11 bases between. Germline CDR1 is WNHNN and CDR2 is SYGVQD (reference sequence). The CDR3 contains 13 residues. The CDR3 protein is CASAGVDTDTQYF. CDR3 DNA sequence: TGCGCCAGCGCAGGGGTTGACACAGATACGCAGTATTTT.

This clonotype was seen more than once but under ten times. J is TRBJ1-1 and V is TRBV6-5; D gene uncertain. The germline V gene encodes CDR1 MNHEY and CDR2 SVGAGI. This CDR3 region has 14 residues. V lost 2 bases and J 1 base, leaving 8 bases between the germline ends. The DNA of the CDR3 is TGTGCCAGCAGTTACCGGCAGACGAACACTGAAGCTTTCTTT. It is translated as CASSYRQTNTEAFF.

Comment on this clonotype: Relative to the germline gene, one junction end is altered; a read error may explain this. The chain recombines TRBV5-1 with TRBJ2-3; D ambiguous. The germline V gene has CDR1 SGHRS and CDR2 YFSETQ. The CDR3 contains 14 residues. CDR3 protein: CRGTWPRANNMQYF. In DNA, the CDR3 is TGCCGCGGCACCTGGCCGAGAGCCAACAACATGCAGTACTTT.

The rearrangement joins TRBV6-1 to TRBJ1-5; D perhaps matches TRBD1 (5 bases). V was trimmed by 7 bases and J by 4 bases, leaving 11 bases between them. Germline V gene data show CDR1 as MNHNS and CDR2 as SASEGT. This CDR3 comprises 13 residues. CDR3 nucleotides: TGTGCCAGCACCCACGGGGGGAATCAGCCCCAGCATTTT. It is translated as CASTHGGNQPQHF.